This TCR beta chain was captured in a study of vaccination and CD4 T cells after COVID-19. Germline loops: CDR1 MDHEN, CDR2 SYDVKM. The CDR3 has 18 amino acids. J gave up 4 bases and V 7 bases, and 17 bases lay outside the gene matches. Treatment denoted: approximately 10-day PBMC culture with coronavirus spike peptide pools or control peptides (ViraFEST assay). With the Oncomine TCR Beta short-read assay, DNA from cultured CD4+ T cells was sequenced. The template was genomic DNA from cultured CD4+ T cells. Via MiXCR, TCRdb re-called the PCR reads, giving one row per CDR3 protein. The sample holds 15,000 to 20,000 distinct CDR3 sequences, 57% seen once. As for this clonotype: Its specificity is not known.

The gene calls are TRBV28 and TRBJ2-3, with 10 bases lining up with TRBD1. The sample taken for sequencing was CD4+ T cells from blood, cultured in vitro. The receptor comes from a human donor who had recovered from COVID-19. The CDR3 sequence: CASTSPSTGGGIADTQYF. In DNA, the CDR3 is TGTGCCAGCACCTCTCCGTCGACAGGGGGCGGGATTGCAGATACGCAGTATTTT. Full variable domain (outside the CDR3, taken from reference TRBV28 and TRBJ2-3): DVKVTQSSRYLVKRTGEKVFLECVQDMDHENMFWYRQDPGLGLRLIYFSYDVKMKEKGDIPEGYSVSREKKERFSLILESASTNQTSMYLCASTSPSTGGGIADTQYFGPGTRLTVL.